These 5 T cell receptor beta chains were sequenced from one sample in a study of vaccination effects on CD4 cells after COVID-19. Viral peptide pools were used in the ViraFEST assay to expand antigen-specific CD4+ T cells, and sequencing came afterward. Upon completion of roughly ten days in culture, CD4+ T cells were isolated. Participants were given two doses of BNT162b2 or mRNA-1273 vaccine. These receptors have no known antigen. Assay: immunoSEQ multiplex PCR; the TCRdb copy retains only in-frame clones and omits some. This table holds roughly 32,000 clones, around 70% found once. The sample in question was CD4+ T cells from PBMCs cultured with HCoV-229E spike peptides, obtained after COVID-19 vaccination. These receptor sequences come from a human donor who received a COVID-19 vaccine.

The CDR3 region is CASSLDYSYEQYF. The CDR3 nucleotides are TGTGCCAGCAGCTTGGATTATTCCTACGAGCAGTACTTC. This chain uses TRBV5-4 with TRBJ2-7; D is unclear. Germline loops: CDR1 SGHNT, CDR2 YYREEE (reference sequence). The V gene lost 0 bases and the J gene lost 1 base, with 5 bases spanning the gap. The CDR3 covers 13 residues.

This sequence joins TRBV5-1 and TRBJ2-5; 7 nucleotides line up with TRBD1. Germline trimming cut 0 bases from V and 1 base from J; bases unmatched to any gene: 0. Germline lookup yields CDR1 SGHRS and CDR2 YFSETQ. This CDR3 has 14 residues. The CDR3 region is CASSLGQGQETQYF. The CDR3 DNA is TGCGCCAGCAGCTTGGGACAGGGCCAAGAGACCCAGTACTTC.

CDR3 region: CAISESPNRAADYGYTF. CDR3 nucleotides: TGTGCCATCAGTGAGTCCCCCAACAGGGCAGCTGACTATGGCTACACCTTC. The gene calls are TRBV10-3 and TRBJ1-2, with a tentative D call TRBD1 (6 bases). The ends were cut back, 0 bases at V and 3 bases at J, with 17 bases in the middle. The CDR3 is made up of 17 amino acids. Germline assignment: CDR1 ENHRY and CDR2 SYGVKD.

Written as DNA, the CDR3 is TGTGCCAGCAGTTACCCCTCTGGCGATGGCTACACCTTC. Amino acids: CASSYPSGDGYTF. The rearrangement links TRBV6-6 to TRBJ1-2; D remains unclear. Trimming stripped 2 bases from V and 6 bases from J, with 10 bases between. The CDR3 covers 13 residues. Per germline, CDR1 MNHNY and CDR2 SVGAGI (reference sequence).

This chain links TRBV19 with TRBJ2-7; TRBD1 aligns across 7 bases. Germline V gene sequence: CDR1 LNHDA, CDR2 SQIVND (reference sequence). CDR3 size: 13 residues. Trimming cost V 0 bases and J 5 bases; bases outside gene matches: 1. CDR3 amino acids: CASSIDRGNEQYF. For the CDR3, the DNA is TGTGCCAGTAGTATAGACAGGGGGAACGAGCAGTACTTC.